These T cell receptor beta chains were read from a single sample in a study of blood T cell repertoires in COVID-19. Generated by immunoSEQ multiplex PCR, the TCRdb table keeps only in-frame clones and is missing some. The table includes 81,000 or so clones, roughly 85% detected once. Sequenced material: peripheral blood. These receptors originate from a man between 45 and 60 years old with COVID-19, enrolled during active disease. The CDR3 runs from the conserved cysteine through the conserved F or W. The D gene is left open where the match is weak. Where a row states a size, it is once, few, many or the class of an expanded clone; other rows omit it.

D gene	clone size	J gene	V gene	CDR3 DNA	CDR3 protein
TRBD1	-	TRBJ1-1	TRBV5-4	TGTGCCAGCAGCGGGGGACAGGGAATGAACACTGAAGCTTTCTTT	CASSGGQGMNTEAFF
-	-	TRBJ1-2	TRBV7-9	TGTGCCAGCAGCCCGGGGGGGTCCTATGGCTACACCTTC	CASSPGGSYGYTF
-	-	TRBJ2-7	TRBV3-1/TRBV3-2	TGTGCCAGCAGCCAAATCGGCGGGGAGCAGTACTTC	CASSQIGGEQYF
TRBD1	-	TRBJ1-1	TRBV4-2	TGTGCCAGCAGCCAAGAAGGATTGGGACAGGGGGTTGGTGGCACTGAAGCTTTCTTT	CASSQEGLGQGVGGTEAFF
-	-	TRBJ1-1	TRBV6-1	TGTGCCAGCAGTGAAGCAGGTTGGGGACTTCTTCCCTTTGAAGCTTTCTTT	CASSEAGWGLLPFEAFF
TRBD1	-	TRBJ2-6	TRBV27	TGTGCCAGCAGTTTCCGGCAGGGGGTCTCTGGGGCCAACGTCCTGACTTTC	CASSFRQGVSGANVLTF
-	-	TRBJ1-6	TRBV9	TGTGCCAGCAGCGTAGATCCCCTGGCCAGGGGTAATTCACCCCTCCACTTT	CASSVDPLARGNSPLHF
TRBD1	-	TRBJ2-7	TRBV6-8	TGTGCCAGCAGTCAGAAACACAGGGGCCCCTACGAGCAGTACTTC	CASSQKHRGPYEQYF
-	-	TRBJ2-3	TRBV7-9	TGTGCCAGCAGCTCCGAGGGTCGCACAGATACGCAGTATTTT	CASSSEGRTDTQYF
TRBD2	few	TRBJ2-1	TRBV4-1	TGCGCCAGCAGCCCCACGGGACTAGCGGGAGAGCGGGATTTCGATGAGCAGTTCTTC	CASSPTGLAGERDFDEQFF
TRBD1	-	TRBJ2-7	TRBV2	TGTGCCAGCAGTCGAGGACAGGGGTTCCACGAGCAGTACTTC	CASSRGQGFHEQYF
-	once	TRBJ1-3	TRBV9	TGTGCCAGCAGCCCTCAGGCCCTCTCTGGAAACACCATATATTTT	CASSPQALSGNTIYF
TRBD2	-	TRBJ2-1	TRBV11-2	TGTGCCAGCAGCTTTGGAGGGAGGGCCTACAATGAGCAGTTCTTC	CASSFGGRAYNEQFF
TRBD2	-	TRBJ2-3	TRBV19	TGTGCCAGTAGACTAGCGGGAGCTGGTGCAGATACGCAGTATTTT	CASRLAGAGADTQYF
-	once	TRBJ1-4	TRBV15	TGTGCCACCAGCAGAGGCCCGGCCCGGGAGGAAAAACTGTTTTTT	CATSRGPAREEKLFF
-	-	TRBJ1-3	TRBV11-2	TGTGCCAGCAGCTTAGTTGTAGACTCTGGAAACACCATATATTTT	CASSLVVDSGNTIYF
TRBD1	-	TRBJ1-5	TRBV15	TGTGCCACCTTAGACAGGGGGGTCAATCAGCCCCAGCATTTT	CATLDRGVNQPQHF
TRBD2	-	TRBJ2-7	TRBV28	TGTGCCAGCAACCCAGCGGGAGTCTTTTACGAGCAGTACTTC	CASNPAGVFYEQYF
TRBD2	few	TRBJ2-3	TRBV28	TGTGCCAGCATCCAAGCGGGGATGAGCACAGATACGCAGTATTTT	CASIQAGMSTDTQYF
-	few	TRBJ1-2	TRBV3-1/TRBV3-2	TGTGCCAGCAGCCCTAAGGAGACGGTTGGCTACACCTTC	CASSPKETVGYTF
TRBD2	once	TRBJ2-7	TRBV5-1	TGCGCCAGCAGCTTGGGGGGGCGACTAGCGGGAGCCTACGAGCAGTACTTC	CASSLGGRLAGAYEQYF
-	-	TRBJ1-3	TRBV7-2	TGTGCCAGCAGCCCGATGATGGCTTTGGTCGGAAACACCATATATTTT	CASSPMMALVGNTIYF
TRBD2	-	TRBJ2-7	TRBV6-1	TGTGCCAGCAGTGAACCCAGCGGGAGCTACGAGCAGTACTTC	CASSEPSGSYEQYF
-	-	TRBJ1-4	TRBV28	TGTGCCAGCAGTTCCCTCCGGGCGGCAGGGGATGAAAAACTGTTTTTT	CASSSLRAAGDEKLFF
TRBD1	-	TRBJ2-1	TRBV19	TGTGCCAGTAGTCCCCAGACAGGGGGGTACAATGAGCAGTTCTTC	CASSPQTGGYNEQFF
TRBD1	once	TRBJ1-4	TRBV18	TGTGCCAGCTCACTTCTTGGAGGGACAGCTAATGAAAAACTGTTTTTT	CASSLLGGTANEKLFF
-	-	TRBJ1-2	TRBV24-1	TGTGCCACCAGTGACATACAGGGCTATGGCTACACCTTC	CATSDIQGYGYTF
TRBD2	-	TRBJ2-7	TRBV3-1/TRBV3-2	TGTGCCAGCAACGGCGGGAGGTCATACGAGCAGTACTTC	CASNGGRSYEQYF
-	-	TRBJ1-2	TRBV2	TGTGCCAGCAGTGGGGACAATAACTATGGCTACACCTTC	CASSGDNNYGYTF